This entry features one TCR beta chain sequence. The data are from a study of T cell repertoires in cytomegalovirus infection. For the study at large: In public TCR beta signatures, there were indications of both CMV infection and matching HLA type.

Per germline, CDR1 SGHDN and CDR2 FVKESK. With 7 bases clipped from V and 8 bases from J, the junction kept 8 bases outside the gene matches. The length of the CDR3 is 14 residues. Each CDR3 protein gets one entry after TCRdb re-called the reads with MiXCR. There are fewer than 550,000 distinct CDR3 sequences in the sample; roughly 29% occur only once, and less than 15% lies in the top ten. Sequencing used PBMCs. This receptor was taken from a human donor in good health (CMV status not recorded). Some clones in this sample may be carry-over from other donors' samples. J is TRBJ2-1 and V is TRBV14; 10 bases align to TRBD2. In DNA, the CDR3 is TGTGCCAGCACCGCTAGCGGGAGTTCCCATGAGCAGTTCTTC. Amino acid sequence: CASTASGSSHEQFF.